These T cell receptor beta chains were read from a single sample in a study of beta chain features in type 1 diabetes. Sequenced by immunoSEQ multiplex PCR; TCRdb stores in-frame clones only, minus some. This table has 150,000 to 200,000 clones, about 8.3% appearing once. The sample comprised central memory CD4+ T cells from blood. These receptors came from a woman younger than 35 with type 1 diabetes. Both conserved end residues are part of each CDR3. Each record gives: V gene, D gene, clone size, CDR3 length, CDR3 protein. The D gene is left open where the match is weak. Size is stated for part of the rows, as once, few or many counts, or as a class when the clone is expanded.

v_gene: TRBV10-3; d_gene: TRBD1; abundance: NA; len: 15; CDR3aa: CAISVDREGNQPQHF
v_gene: TRBV23-1; d_gene: NA; abundance: few; len: 14; CDR3aa: CASCPPRGNTEAFF
v_gene: TRBV5-1; d_gene: NA; abundance: few; len: 14; CDR3aa: CASSLDDPGYGYTF
v_gene: TRBV9; d_gene: TRBD1; abundance: few; len: 15; CDR3aa: CASSQGGQANYGYTF
v_gene: TRBV5-1; d_gene: TRBD1; abundance: NA; len: 16; CDR3aa: CASSLVGTGITGELFF
v_gene: TRBV27; d_gene: NA; abundance: few; len: 15; CDR3aa: CASSLGYGSTDTQYF
v_gene: TRBV7-2; d_gene: TRBD2; abundance: NA; len: 14; CDR3aa: CASSSGLARDTQYF
v_gene: TRBV28; d_gene: TRBD1; abundance: NA; len: 14; CDR3aa: CATRDRVWDTEAFF
v_gene: TRBV7-9; d_gene: NA; abundance: NA; len: 16; CDR3aa: CASSPPLGGNTDTQYF
v_gene: TRBV7-2; d_gene: TRBD2; abundance: few; len: 14; CDR3aa: CASSLTDSGRPYYF
v_gene: TRBV30; d_gene: TRBD2; abundance: few; len: 13; CDR3aa: CAWSPGTSGTQYF
v_gene: TRBV11-2; d_gene: TRBD1; abundance: NA; len: 15; CDR3aa: CASSQAGQGTYEQYF
v_gene: TRBV6-6; d_gene: TRBD1; abundance: NA; len: 13; CDR3aa: CASSSQTGNGYTF
v_gene: TRBV6-6; d_gene: NA; abundance: NA; len: 16; CDR3aa: CASRTIGQRTNSPLHF
v_gene: TRBV25-1; d_gene: TRBD1; abundance: few; len: 13; CDR3aa: CASSVNDRDTQYF
v_gene: TRBV7-2; d_gene: TRBD1; abundance: few; len: 14; CDR3aa: CASSMTGGSYEQYF
v_gene: TRBV7-2; d_gene: TRBD1; abundance: few; len: 14; CDR3aa: CASSLTGAAYEQYF
v_gene: TRBV19; d_gene: NA; abundance: NA; len: 15; CDR3aa: CASSIRATSTDTQYF
v_gene: TRBV7-2; d_gene: TRBD2; abundance: NA; len: 17; CDR3aa: CASSLRASGSSYNEQFF
v_gene: TRBV30; d_gene: TRBD1; abundance: few; len: 14; CDR3aa: CAWSPGTGTYEQYF
v_gene: TRBV29-1; d_gene: NA; abundance: NA; len: 15; CDR3aa: CSVEPPGRAKNIQYF
v_gene: TRBV25-1; d_gene: NA; abundance: few; len: 16; CDR3aa: CASSESGRNQDYGYTF
v_gene: TRBV28; d_gene: NA; abundance: few; len: 13; CDR3aa: CAITGGTHQPQHF
v_gene: TRBV7-8; d_gene: NA; abundance: NA; len: 13; CDR3aa: CASGIGSRVKLFF
v_gene: TRBV11-2; d_gene: TRBD2; abundance: NA; len: 14; CDR3aa: CASSLMGGTYEQYF
v_gene: TRBV5-1; d_gene: TRBD1; abundance: NA; len: 14; CDR3aa: CASSLEGGNSPLHF
v_gene: TRBV4-3; d_gene: TRBD1; abundance: few; len: 12; CDR3aa: CASSQAQGAAFF
v_gene: TRBV28; d_gene: NA; abundance: NA; len: 16; CDR3aa: CASSNSIDLAKNIQYF
v_gene: TRBV6-6; d_gene: NA; abundance: NA; len: 15; CDR3aa: CASSPLGGGFGEQYF
v_gene: TRBV30; d_gene: TRBD2; abundance: few; len: 16; CDR3aa: CAWSGTGTSGYNEQFF
v_gene: TRBV7-9; d_gene: TRBD1; abundance: NA; len: 15; CDR3aa: CASSPTGVGHYGYTF
v_gene: TRBV19; d_gene: TRBD2; abundance: many; len: 15; CDR3aa: CASSRGGSGQETQYF
v_gene: TRBV19; d_gene: TRBD1; abundance: few; len: 16; CDR3aa: CASSIRQGGSNQPQHF
v_gene: TRBV29-1; d_gene: TRBD2; abundance: few; len: 17; CDR3aa: CSVGPTSGGTNTGELFF
v_gene: TRBV12-2; d_gene: NA; abundance: many; len: 19; CDR3aa: CASRLAGGPNSGDTDTQYF
v_gene: TRBV19; d_gene: NA; abundance: few; len: 14; CDR3aa: CASSMAGGTDTQYF
v_gene: TRBV14; d_gene: NA; abundance: NA; len: 13; CDR3aa: CASSQDPTYGYTF
v_gene: TRBV10-3; d_gene: NA; abundance: few; len: 15; CDR3aa: CAISARETPGGTQYF
v_gene: TRBV10-3; d_gene: NA; abundance: NA; len: 15; CDR3aa: CAISDGQIQQYEQYF
v_gene: TRBV5-6; d_gene: TRBD1; abundance: few; len: 13; CDR3aa: CASFGQGGYGYTF
v_gene: TRBV5-1; d_gene: TRBD1; abundance: few; len: 15; CDR3aa: CASSLLGTGNYEQYF
v_gene: TRBV9; d_gene: NA; abundance: few; len: 15; CDR3aa: CASSVGGGSTNEQFF
v_gene: TRBV15; d_gene: TRBD2; abundance: few; len: 15; CDR3aa: CATSHLAGGLLGQFF
v_gene: TRBV7-2; d_gene: NA; abundance: NA; len: 14; CDR3aa: CASSLAQTVGELFF
v_gene: TRBV7-9; d_gene: TRBD2; abundance: few; len: 14; CDR3aa: CASSRSGGFDTQYF
v_gene: TRBV25-1; d_gene: NA; abundance: many; len: 13; CDR3aa: CASSDVPSYEQYF
v_gene: TRBV30; d_gene: TRBD2; abundance: few; len: 14; CDR3aa: CAWSRLAGYNEQFF
v_gene: TRBV5-1; d_gene: TRBD2; abundance: few; len: 15; CDR3aa: CASSPLAGHTDTQYF
v_gene: TRBV11-3; d_gene: TRBD1; abundance: NA; len: 16; CDR3aa: CASSERQGRGTGELFF
v_gene: TRBV27; d_gene: NA; abundance: NA; len: 14; CDR3aa: CASSGGKVGQPQHF
v_gene: TRBV2; d_gene: NA; abundance: NA; len: 14; CDR3aa: CASCSQGGNTEAFF